The clone carrying this T cell receptor beta chain was seen once. The data are from a study of blood T cell repertoires in COVID-19. Whole-study context: Donors in the United States, Italy and Spain gave samples during acute or convalescent COVID-19.

V shed 0 bases, J shed 15 bases, and the junction held 12 bases outside the gene matches. Germline V gene sequence: CDR1 MGHRA, CDR2 YSYEKL. There are 14 residues in the CDR3. In the original workflow: Amplification of reference gene primers provided the estimated nucleated cell counts. Repertoires were generated with immunoSEQ multiplex PCR, while TCRdb's copy carries only in-frame clones and drops some. The DNA was the basis for D and trimming; V, J and clone size are from that table. The sample lists under 40,000 clones; 80% to 90% were seen once. V gene TRBV4-1 combines with J gene TRBJ2-3; 7 bases map to TRBD1. Sequenced material: peripheral blood. This receptor was taken from a man aged 45-65 years with active or convalescent COVID-19. The CDR3 loop is CASSQDARRTGIYF. DNA of the CDR3: TGCGCCAGCAGCCAAGACGCGAGGAGGACAGGAATTTATTTT.